Listed here is a single T cell receptor (beta chain). The antigen is unknown. This record comes from a study of PD-L1 blockade in urothelial cancer. Study at large: Males with urothelial cancer arising in the bladder constituted most of the 29 patients. Among blood samples, the median T cell count was about 130,000. Study-wide points: Tumor-associated blood clones were expanded more by durable-benefit patients at 3 weeks.

Time point described: pretreatment peripheral blood. Germline loops: CDR1 MRHNA, CDR2 SNTAGT. V lost 0 bases, J lost 2 bases, and 5 bases lay in between. The CDR3 totals 15 residues. Each PCR reaction had synthetic TCR analog templates spiked into it. Clones were read by immunoSEQ multiplex PCR, and TCRdb kept only the in-frame ones, dropping some. Counted here are tens of thousands of clones, around 92% occurring once; the ten biggest clones make up 0.97%. This receptor was obtained from a woman of 80 years or more with urothelial cancer. Specimen: PBMCs, collected around atezolizumab (anti-PD-L1) treatment. The chain combines TRBV6-4 with TRBJ2-6, with D unresolved. The CDR3 loop is CASSDSSAGANVLTF. The CDR3 DNA reads TGTGCCAGCAGTGACTCGTCAGCTGGGGCCAACGTCCTGACTTTC.